The TCR beta chain under discussion was sequenced for a study of blood T cell repertoires in COVID-19. Across the study: The United States, Italy and Spain were the sources of the acute and convalescent COVID-19 samples. The analysed material was cDNA or gDNA that came from T cells, B-cell-depleted T cells, or PBMCs.

In the study's own analysis: Amplification with reference gene primers provided the estimates of nucleated cell counts. The repertoire was sequenced with immunoSEQ multiplex PCR; TCRdb's copy has only in-frame clones and lacks some. For V, J and clone size, that table is used; D and trimming come from the DNA. The sample yields almost 250,000 clones, around 86% seen once. Trimming took off 0 bases at V and 6 bases at J, with 10 bases between the two ends. The CDR3 runs 13 residues. Germline V lookup: CDR1 SGHKS, CDR2 YYEKEE (reference sequence). This sequence originates from a woman aged 60-75 years who had recovered from COVID-19. This sequence joins TRBV5-5 and TRBJ2-7, with D tentatively TRBD1 (6 bases). The sample taken for sequencing was peripheral blood. The CDR3 DNA follows: TGTGCCAGCAGCTTGGAGGGGGTCGGCGAGCAGTACTTC. Translated, it gives CASSLEGVGEQYF.